The rows below give T cell receptor beta chains drawn from one sample of a study of blood T cell repertoires in COVID-19. Sequencing was performed with immunoSEQ multiplex PCR; in TCRdb, only in-frame clones are kept and a portion is missing. The repertoire holds over 75,000 clones, with 60% to 85% as singletons. The sequencing input was peripheral blood. These receptors all stem from a human donor in a cohort sampled during active COVID-19. Both conserved end residues are part of each CDR3. A D gene is named only where the DNA matches it firmly. Not every row has a clone size; where given, it reads once, few, many or a size class.

length	size	V	J	D	CDR3	DNA
13	-	TRBV25-1	TRBJ1-2	-	CASSDGGANGYTF	TGTGCCAGCAGTGATGGGGGGGCAAATGGCTACACCTTC
16	-	TRBV4-1	TRBJ2-7	-	CASSQDRGGGSYEQYF	TGCGCCAGCAGCCAAGATAGGGGAGGTGGGTCCTACGAGCAGTACTTC
11	-	TRBV23-1	TRBJ2-7	-	CAGEEGYEQYF	TGCGCCGGAGAAGAGGGCTACGAGCAGTACTTC
13	-	TRBV19	TRBJ1-1	-	CASSISLSTEAFF	TGTGCCAGTAGTATCTCACTGAGCACTGAAGCTTTCTTT
14	many	TRBV9	TRBJ2-7	-	CASSVGGSAYEQYF	TGTGCCAGCAGCGTAGGAGGGTCGGCCTACGAGCAGTACTTC
14	-	TRBV7-2	TRBJ1-2	-	CASSLDGFNYGYTF	TGTGCCAGCAGCTTAGATGGCTTTAACTATGGCTACACCTTC
17	-	TRBV15	TRBJ1-1	-	CATSRDLLRGEGTEAFF	TGTGCCACCAGCAGAGATCTTCTTCGGGGGGAGGGAACTGAAGCTTTCTTT
14	once	TRBV6-5	TRBJ1-2	-	CASSYSGQPYGYTF	TGTGCCAGCAGTTACTCTGGGCAGCCCTATGGCTACACCTTC
16	-	TRBV6-6	TRBJ1-6	-	CASSRPGRVDNSPLHF	TGTGCCAGCAGTCGACCAGGGCGCGTAGACAATTCACCCCTCCACTTT
13	-	TRBV30	TRBJ2-6	-	CAWTVSGANVLTF	TGTGCCTGGACAGTCTCTGGGGCCAACGTCCTGACTTTC
16	-	TRBV6-1	TRBJ2-1	-	CASSEVEGSSYNEQFF	TGTGCCAGCAGTGAAGTGGAGGGGTCCTCCTACAATGAGCAGTTCTTC
16	once	TRBV29-1	TRBJ2-3	TRBD2	CSVEAVAGGTADTQYF	TGCAGCGTTGAAGCCGTAGCGGGGGGGACGGCAGATACGCAGTATTTT
13	few	TRBV6-5	TRBJ1-1	-	CASTLSRGLEAFF	TGTGCCAGCACCCTATCGAGAGGCCTTGAAGCTTTCTTT
13	-	TRBV4-1	TRBJ1-4	TRBD1	CASSQDQGTVLFF	TGCGCCAGCAGCCAAGATCAGGGGACAGTCCTGTTTTTT
15	-	TRBV18	TRBJ1-1	-	CASSPRTALNTEAFF	TGTGCCAGCTCACCAAGGACAGCCTTGAACACTGAAGCTTTCTTT
15	-	TRBV7-9	TRBJ1-2	TRBD1	CASSLVGTGTYGYTF	TGTGCCAGCAGCTTAGTGGGGACAGGGACTTATGGCTACACCTTC
14	-	TRBV27	TRBJ1-2	TRBD1	CASRLTGTGRDYTF	TGTGCCAGCAGGCTAACCGGGACAGGGAGGGACTACACCTTC
14	-	TRBV3-1/TRBV3-2	TRBJ2-1	-	CASSQVGTYNEQFF	TGTGCCAGCAGCCAAGTCGGTACCTACAATGAGCAGTTCTTC
14	-	TRBV9	TRBJ1-4	TRBD1	CASSEWDSNEKLFF	TGTGCCAGCAGCGAGTGGGACAGTAATGAAAAACTGTTTTTT
12	-	TRBV18	TRBJ1-1	TRBD1	CASSTRDSEAFF	TGTGCCAGCTCAACCCGGGACAGTGAAGCTTTCTTT
11	-	TRBV20-1	TRBJ1-2	-	CSAGSSRDYTF	TGCAGTGCTGGATCCAGCCGGGACTACACCTTC
15	few	TRBV5-4	TRBJ1-6	TRBD1	CASSYPTGTGSPLHF	TGTGCCAGCAGCTATCCGACAGGGACGGGTTCACCCCTCCACTTT
15	-	TRBV5-4	TRBJ2-7	TRBD2	CASSASSGGAGEQYF	TGTGCCAGCAGCGCGTCTAGCGGGGGGGCCGGCGAGCAGTACTTC
15	-	TRBV7-9	TRBJ2-5	TRBD1	CASSSRDRGQETQYF	TGTGCCAGCAGCTCTAGGGACAGGGGGCAAGAGACCCAGTACTTC
15	-	TRBV19	TRBJ1-2	TRBD1	CASSRGQVANYGYTF	TGTGCCAGTAGTAGGGGACAGGTTGCTAACTATGGCTACACCTTC
15	-	TRBV6-5	TRBJ2-4	-	CASATSWFDKNIQYF	TGTGCCAGCGCTACTAGCTGGTTCGACAAAAACATTCAGTACTTC
15	-	TRBV6-2/TRBV6-3	TRBJ1-2	TRBD1	CASSYRTGDNYGYTF	TGTGCCAGCAGTTACAGGACAGGGGACAACTATGGCTACACCTTC
11	-	TRBV6-5	TRBJ1-2	-	CASTSNYGYTF	TGTGCCAGCACTTCTAACTATGGCTACACCTTC
15	-	TRBV19	TRBJ1-6	-	CASSIGSSYNSPLHF	TGTGCCAGTAGTATCGGTAGCTCCTATAATTCACCCCTCCACTTT
15	-	TRBV3-1/TRBV3-2	TRBJ1-4	TRBD1	CASSQRTGVNEKLFF	TGTGCCAGCAGCCAGCGGACAGGGGTTAATGAAAAACTGTTTTTT
14	few	TRBV11-3	TRBJ2-1	TRBD2	CASSLAGGVNEQFF	TGTGCCAGCAGCTTAGCGGGGGGGGTGAATGAGCAGTTCTTC
16	-	TRBV24-1	TRBJ2-3	-	CATSDLGDSSTDTQYF	TGTGCCACCAGTGATTTGGGGGACTCTAGCACAGATACGCAGTATTTT
13	-	TRBV19	TRBJ2-5	-	CASSIRSWETQYF	TGTGCCAGTAGTATCCGGAGCTGGGAGACCCAGTACTTC
18	-	TRBV10-2	TRBJ2-1	TRBD2	CASSESGTSGLNLNEQFF	TGCGCCAGCAGTGAGTCCGGGACTAGCGGGCTTAACCTCAATGAGCAGTTCTTC
12	-	TRBV28	TRBJ2-1	-	CATGGLYNEQFF	TGTGCCACCGGGGGTCTCTACAATGAGCAGTTCTTC
16	-	TRBV6-5	TRBJ1-6	-	CASSFRDRLLLSPLHF	TGTGCCAGCAGTTTCCGCGACAGGCTTCTCCTGTCACCCCTCCACTTT
14	few	TRBV7-9	TRBJ2-7	-	CASSFGTTAGEQYF	TGTGCCAGCAGCTTCGGGACCACGGCGGGAGAGCAGTACTTC
12	-	TRBV7-6	TRBJ1-5	-	CASSLGGLPQHF	TGTGCCAGCAGCTTAGGCGGTTTACCCCAGCATTTT
16	-	TRBV7-2	TRBJ2-5	TRBD2	CASIPFAGEWKETQYF	TGTGCCAGCATCCCATTTGCGGGAGAGTGGAAGGAGACCCAGTACTTC
16	-	TRBV18	TRBJ2-7	-	CASSRGTPDLGYEQYF	TGTGCCAGCTCAAGGGGGACGCCGGATCTGGGCTACGAGCAGTACTTC
14	-	TRBV9	TRBJ1-2	-	CASSVGLQDYGYTF	TGTGCCAGCAGCGTAGGATTGCAGGACTATGGCTACACCTTC
17	-	TRBV21-1	TRBJ2-1	-	CASSTRPTGTGNHEQFF	TGTGCCAGCAGCACCCGACCGACCGGGACAGGGAACCATGAGCAGTTCTTC
14	-	TRBV5-1	TRBJ2-2	-	CASMSRGDTGELFF	TGCGCCAGCATGTCCCGGGGAGACACCGGGGAGCTGTTTTTT
16	few	TRBV9	TRBJ1-3	TRBD1	CASSVDGTGGRNTIYF	TGTGCCAGCAGCGTAGATGGAACAGGGGGCAGGAACACCATATATTTT
16	-	TRBV6-1	TRBJ2-7	-	CASRELTRAGRYEQYF	TGTGCCAGCAGGGAACTGACGAGGGCCGGTCGCTACGAGCAGTACTTC
13	-	TRBV5-4	TRBJ2-5	-	CASSPRTEETQYF	TGTGCCAGCAGCCCACGGACAGAAGAGACCCAGTACTTC
15	-	TRBV18	TRBJ1-5	TRBD1	CASSSGTGGGQPQHF	TGTGCCAGCTCAAGCGGGACAGGGGGAGGTCAGCCCCAGCATTTT
18	-	TRBV15	TRBJ2-3	TRBD2	CATSREISGGSSTDTQYF	TGTGCCACCAGCAGAGAAATTAGCGGGGGGTCTAGCACAGATACGCAGTATTTT
17	many	TRBV4-1	TRBJ2-3	TRBD2	CASSQGGLAGYTDTQYF	TGCGCCAGCAGCCAAGGGGGACTAGCGGGGTACACAGATACGCAGTATTTT
14	-	TRBV9	TRBJ1-1	-	CASSVGQWESEAFF	TGTGCCAGCAGCGTCGGACAGTGGGAGTCTGAAGCTTTCTTT
15	-	TRBV5-4	TRBJ2-7	TRBD1	CASSLGTGVSYEQYF	TGTGCCAGCAGCTTGGGGACAGGGGTCTCCTACGAGCAGTACTTC
16	-	TRBV5-1	TRBJ2-2	-	CASSLVSGFFPGELFF	TGCGCCAGCAGCTTGGTTTCTGGCTTTTTTCCCGGGGAGCTGTTTTTT
13	-	TRBV5-1	TRBJ1-2	-	CASSLQINYGYTF	TGCGCCAGCAGCTTGCAGATTAACTATGGCTACACCTTC
13	-	TRBV12-3/TRBV12-4	TRBJ1-1	TRBD1	CASRSGQGAEAFF	TGTGCCAGCAGATCCGGACAGGGGGCTGAAGCTTTCTTT
18	-	TRBV7-9	TRBJ2-7	TRBD1	CASSHNRGHNLSSYEQYF	TGTGCCAGCAGCCACAACAGGGGGCACAACCTTAGCTCCTACGAGCAGTACTTC